This TCR beta chain originates from a study of identical twins (dated by TCRdb to the mid-2010s). About the investigation overall: The study deep-sequenced TCR alpha and beta repertoires from monozygotic twins, unrelated adults of various ages and cord blood to test whether fetal clonotypes persist. To rule out contamination, the twin experiments were replicated at different times with different library preparation protocols.

General study outcomes and caveats: Compared with coincidental sharing between unrelated individuals, out-of-frame TCR alpha sequences shared between twins had an excess of sequences with low generation probability. Because the same donors could not be followed over many years, the conclusions depended on cross-sectional statistical analysis. A weaker excess of twin sharing was found in beta out-of-frame sequences because the signal-to-noise ratio was lowered by fewer shared sequences. Abundant cord blood beta clonotypes carried fewer insertions; young adult naive repertoires showed a weaker similar trend, while memory repertoires showed none. Invariant T cells such as MAIT and iNKT could partly confound zero-insertion analyses, though diverse VJ usage argued against this for most clonotypes. Recombination models systematically underestimated out-of-frame TCR alpha sharing in monozygotic twins but agreed with sharing between unrelated individuals.

All donors were healthy Caucasians. The twin cohort comprised three pairs of female monozygotic twins, all aged about 18 to 29 years. The RNA used for TCR libraries was isolated from peripheral blood mononuclear cells. The germline V gene provides CDR1 SGHRS and CDR2 YFSETQ. From the cysteine up to the phenylalanine, the CDR3 has a length of 15 residues. The kept DNA is CDR3 alone, 45 bases in frame from the first base. This clonotype was observed many times. Its antigen has not been determined. A read error may produce the germline difference seen at one junction end. Preparation of the library involved 5' RACE. The instrument was an Illumina HiSeq 2000. A universal primer binding site was introduced by template switching, and a unique molecular identifier was present in the final cDNA, enabling accurate counting of TCR cDNA molecules. Specific primers in the conserved constant-segment region were used to synthesize first-strand cDNA for TCR alpha and beta chains. Each cDNA library was double barcoded, with a SMART-Mk sample barcode plus Illumina barcodes, to control for contamination. TruSeq adapter sequences along with Illumina sample barcodes were introduced in two successive PCR steps. Sequencing of the TCR alpha and beta cDNA libraries was done on the Illumina HiSeq platform using custom primers. Under the source paper's analysis protocol: Unique molecular identifiers were extracted from raw reads with MiGEC, and CDR3 positions were determined with MiXCR. For each individual, recombination models were inferred using an EM algorithm with the repgenHMM and IGoR tools. The analysis of shared clonotypes was done with the tcR package in R, with sharing normalized by the product of cloneset sizes. To study raw recombination without the effects of thymic and clonal selection, out-of-frame nonproductive sequences were analyzed. The raw public reads went through TCRdb reprocessing: fastp at Q25, MiXCR clone calling, in-frame beta chains kept. Rows matching on CDR3 protein sequence are summarized as one entry with the most common DNA and genes. TCRdb's processing, not the study's, gives the V and J calls here. This sample gives about 660,000 distinct CDR3 sequences in total; around 8.6% of them show up just once. 0.98% of the sample is in the top ten clones.

The data were also submitted as part of a second study, on yellow fever vaccine responses in identical twins. Per that second paper: According to the authors, in identical twins the way T cells responded to vaccination appeared partly convergent and partly personalized. Focusing on identical twins, the study followed the T cell clones that responded to the vaccine, and did so with precision.

Sequenced material: PBMCs. The V gene is TRBV5-1 and the J gene is TRBJ2-1; 10 bases in the middle match TRBD1. The receptor was isolated from a woman aged 18-30 years in good health. Here is the DNA: TGTGCCAGCAGCCGACCGGGACAGGGGTACAATGAGCAGTTCTTC. This encodes CASSRPGQGYNEQFF.